Presented here are 12 T cell receptor beta chains from one specimen sequenced in a study of cytotoxic CD8 clonotypes in ibrutinib-treated CLL. Generated by immunoSEQ multiplex PCR, the TCRdb table keeps only in-frame clones and is missing some. The sample carries about 160,000 clones, 70% to 85% recorded once. The sequences come from PBMCs, collected after 12 months of ibrutinib treatment. These receptors were collected from a human donor with chronic lymphocytic leukemia.

The chain employs TRBV7-3 and TRBJ2-5; 9 nucleotides line up with TRBD1. The V segment lost 6 bases and the J segment 5 bases; nucleotides outside the gene matches: 7. CDR3 size: 14 residues. CDR1 and CDR2 (germline): SGHTA, FQGTGA. This CDR3 reads CASSKQGAGETQYF. As DNA, the CDR3 is TGTGCCAGCAGTAAACAGGGGGCGGGTGAGACCCAGTACTTC.

The rearrangement uses TRBV7-2 and TRBJ1-1; D uncertain. From germline, CDR1 is SGHTA and CDR2 FQGNSA. V lost 1 base, J lost 5 bases, and 14 bases lay in between. This CDR3 has 15 residues. CDR3: CASSLDPRSDTEAFF. DNA for the CDR3: TGTGCCAGCAGCTTAGATCCGCGGTCGGATACTGAAGCTTTCTTT.

The chain has TRBV18 and TRBJ2-7, with a weak D call TRBD1 (5 bases). The V and J ends lost 2 bases and 3 bases respectively, with 11 bases between them. The CDR3 length is 14 residues. The V gene's germline CDR1 is KGHSH and CDR2 LQKENI. CDR3 in DNA: TGTGCCAGCTCACCAAAGGTTCAGGGCTACGAGCAGTACTTC. Its translation is CASSPKVQGYEQYF.

The rearrangement uses TRBV7-2 and TRBJ1-2; no clear D. Germline CDR1 reads SGHTA; CDR2 reads FQGNSA. V lost 5 bases, J lost 5 bases, and 12 bases lay in between. This CDR3 region has 13 residues. The CDR3 spells CASSLDGRYGYTF. CDR3 nucleotide sequence: TGTGCCAGCAGCCTAGACGGGAGGTATGGCTACACCTTC.

The chain couples TRBV19 to TRBJ2-6; D assignment may be TRBD1 or TRBD2 (5 bases each). The CDR3 contains 19 residues. The germline gives CDR1 LNHDA, CDR2 SQIVND (reference sequence). V was trimmed by 4 bases and J by 1 base, leaving 20 bases between them. The CDR3 loop is CASSRLPTVSGSGANVLTF. DNA for the CDR3: TGTGCCAGTAGTAGACTACCGACAGTATCCGGGTCTGGGGCCAACGTCCTGACTTTC.

The J gene is TRBJ1-1, the V gene TRBV7-3; D is undetermined. Per germline, CDR1 SGHTA and CDR2 FQGTGA. Trimming pared 2 bases from V and 5 bases from J, leaving 9 bases between. This CDR3 region has 13 residues. CDR3 region: CASSLGVGTEAFF. The CDR3 bases are TGTGCCAGCAGCTTAGGAGTCGGAACTGAAGCTTTCTTT.

The CDR3, as DNA: TGTGCCAGTAGTATAGGGGACCCGAACACTGAAGCTTTCTTT. Its translation is CASSIGDPNTEAFF. The chain joins TRBV19 to TRBJ1-1; TRBD1 is a possible D gene (5 bases). CDR3 length: 14 amino acids. The germline gives CDR1 LNHDA, CDR2 SQIVND (reference sequence). Trimming left V 1 base short and J 1 base short, with 7 bases between.

The rearrangement joins TRBV21-1 to TRBJ1-1. TRBV21-1 is an annotated pseudogene. The CDR3 extends over 18 amino acids. The DNA for the CDR3 is TGTGCCAGCAGCAAGGTCACCCTCCAAGGCCCCCCGGGCACTGAAGCTTTCTTT. Protein: CASSKVTLQGPPGTEAFF.

J is TRBJ1-1 and V is TRBV7-9, with a tentative D call TRBD1 (5 bases). In germline, CDR1 is SEHNR, CDR2 FQNEAQ (reference sequence). The V and J ends lost 0 bases and 4 bases respectively, with 12 bases between them. The CDR3 consists of 15 residues. CDR3 amino acids: CASSLAISQGTEAFF. Written as DNA, the CDR3 is TGTGCCAGCAGCTTAGCCATCTCCCAGGGCACTGAAGCTTTCTTT.

This chain links TRBV18 with TRBJ1-4, with a possible D match to TRBD1 (6 bases). Deletions cut 1 base from V and 5 bases from J, with 11 bases between. There are 15 residues in the CDR3. Per germline, CDR1 KGHSH and CDR2 LQKENI. The CDR3 is CASSPLTGPNEKLFF. The CDR3 DNA sequence: TGTGCCAGCTCACCACTGACAGGCCCAAATGAAAAACTGTTTTTT.

The chain combines TRBV27 with TRBJ2-1; the match to TRBD1 covers 8 bases. Trimming took 6 bases from V and 12 from J; bases not matched to a gene: 10. The CDR3 covers 13 residues. CDR1 MNHEY and CDR2 SMNVEV come from the germline V gene (reference sequence). Here the CDR3 reads CASSRETGARQFF. The CDR3 DNA reads TGTGCCAGCAGCCGAGAGACAGGGGCTCGGCAGTTCTTC.

The chain recombines TRBV6-6 with TRBJ2-7; 7 positions agree with TRBD1. This CDR3 contains 16 residues. Per the germline V gene, CDR1 is MNHNY and CDR2 is SVGAGI (reference sequence). Trimming at V came to 8 bases and at J to 2 bases, leaving 15 bases not matched to a gene. The DNA of the CDR3 is TGTGCCAGCGAGTATCTTTCCGGTGGACAGGCCTACGAGCAGTACTTC. Its protein is CASEYLSGGQAYEQYF.